The 5 T cell receptor beta chains below come from one sample, sequenced in a study of blood T cell repertoires in COVID-19 (dated by TCRdb to 2018 to 2021). Library preparation was by the immunoSEQ multiplex PCR assay. TCRdb's version of the immuneACCESS table is confined to in-frame rearrangements and falls short of the full clone set. An unresolved V gene accounts for under half of the shortfall where checked; the remainder is of unknown origin. This sample has about 250,000 clones in its table, and 80% to 90% of those were observed once. Over 1.1% of the sample is held by the ten biggest clonotypes. What was sequenced was peripheral blood. The receptor set was obtained from a man aged 80 or over with acute or convalescent COVID-19.

This chain joins TRBV6-2 or TRBV6-3 and TRBJ1-2; the match to TRBD1 covers 7 bases. Unmatched junction bases numbered 12, after V lost 2 bases and J lost 6 bases. Germline V CDR1 and CDR2: MNHEY, SVGEGT. The CDR3 consists of 16 residues. The CDR3 bases are TGTGCCAGCAGTTACGCAGGGGGGTCTGTCTCTGATGGCTACACCTTC. Its protein is CASSYAGGSVSDGYTF.

The chain combines TRBV5-1 with TRBJ1-3; D is possibly TRBD1 (6 bases). CDR3 length: 14 residues. CDR1 is SGHRS, CDR2 YFSETQ, per germline. V lost 7 bases to trimming and J lost 2 bases, with 13 bases between them. The CDR3 DNA reads TGCGCCAGCTCCATGACAGGCACTGGAAACACCATATATTTT. It specifies CASSMTGTGNTIYF.

The chain links TRBV3-1 (or the pseudogene TRBV3-2) to TRBJ2-7, with a possible D match to TRBD2 (6 bases). Trimming removed 4 bases from V and 7 bases from J, with 14 bases in between. Germline loops: CDR1 LGHDT, CDR2 YNNKEL (reference sequence). The CDR3 is 13 amino acids. CDR3 region: CASSPLREVEQYF. The CDR3 nucleotides read TGTGCCAGCAGCCCTCTAAGGGAGGTTGAGCAGTACTTC.

V is TRBV9 and J is TRBJ2-6; D not resolved. CDR3 length equals 18 residues. V gave up 0 bases and J gave up 0 bases, with 13 bases separating them. The V gene's germline CDR1 is SGDLS and CDR2 YYNGEE. The CDR3 is CASSVVALDGSGANVLTF. Written as DNA, the CDR3 is TGTGCCAGCAGCGTAGTAGCTTTAGATGGCTCTGGGGCCAACGTCCTGACTTTC. Combining the CDR3 with reference TRBV9 and TRBJ2-6 gives the whole variable domain DSGVTQTPKHLITATGQRVTLRCSPRSGDLSVYWYQQSLDQGLQFLIQYYNGEERAKGNILERFSAQQFPDLHSELNLSSLELGDSALYFCASSVVALDGSGANVLTFGAGSRLTVL.

The chain couples TRBV6-2 or TRBV6-3 to TRBJ1-5, with TRBD1 identical over 7 bases. Germline V lookup: CDR1 MNHEY, CDR2 SVGEGT. V shed 0 bases, J shed 5 bases, and the junction held 4 bases outside the gene matches. This CDR3 is built from 15 residues. The CDR3 region is CASSYSDRDYQPQHF. In nucleotides, the CDR3 is TGTGCCAGCAGTTACTCCGACAGGGATTATCAGCCCCAGCATTTT.